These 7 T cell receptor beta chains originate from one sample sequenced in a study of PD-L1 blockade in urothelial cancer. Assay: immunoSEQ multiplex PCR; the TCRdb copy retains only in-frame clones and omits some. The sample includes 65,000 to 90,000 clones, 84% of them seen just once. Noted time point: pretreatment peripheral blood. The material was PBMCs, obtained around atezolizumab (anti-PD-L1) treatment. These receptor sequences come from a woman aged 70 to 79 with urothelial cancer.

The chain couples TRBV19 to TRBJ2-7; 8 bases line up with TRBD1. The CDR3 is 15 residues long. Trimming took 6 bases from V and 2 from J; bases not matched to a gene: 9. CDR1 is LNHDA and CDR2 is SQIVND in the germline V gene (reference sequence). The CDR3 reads CASSSPGTGAYEQYF. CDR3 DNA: TGTGCCAGTAGCTCACCCGGGACAGGAGCCTACGAGCAGTACTTC.

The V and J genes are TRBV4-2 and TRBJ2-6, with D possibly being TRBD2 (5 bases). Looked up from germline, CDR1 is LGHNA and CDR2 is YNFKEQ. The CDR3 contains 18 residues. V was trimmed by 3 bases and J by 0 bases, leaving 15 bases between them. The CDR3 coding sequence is TGTGCCAGCAGCCAGCAGAGGGCAGGCCTCTCTGGGGCCAACGTCCTGACTTTC. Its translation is CASSQQRAGLSGANVLTF.

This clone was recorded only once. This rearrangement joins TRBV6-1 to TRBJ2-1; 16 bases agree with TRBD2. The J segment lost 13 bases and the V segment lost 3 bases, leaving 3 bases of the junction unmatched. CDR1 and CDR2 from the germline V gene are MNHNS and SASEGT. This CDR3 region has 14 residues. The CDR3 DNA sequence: TGTGCCAGCAGTGAGGGACTAGCGGGAGGGACCCAGTTCTTC. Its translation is CASSEGLAGGTQFF.

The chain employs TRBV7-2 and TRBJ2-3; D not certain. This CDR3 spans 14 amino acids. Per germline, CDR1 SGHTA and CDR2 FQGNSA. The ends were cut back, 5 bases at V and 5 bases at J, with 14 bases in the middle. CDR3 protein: CASSPTGAGDTQYF. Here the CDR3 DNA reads TGTGCCAGCAGCCCAACCGGAGCTGGAGATACGCAGTATTTT.

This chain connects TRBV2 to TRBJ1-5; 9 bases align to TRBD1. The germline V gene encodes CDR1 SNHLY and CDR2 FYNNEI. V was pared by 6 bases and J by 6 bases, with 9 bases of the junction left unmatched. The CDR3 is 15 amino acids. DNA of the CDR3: TGTGCCAGCAGCAAAAATACAGGGGGCAGTCAGCCCCAGCATTTT. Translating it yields CASSKNTGGSQPQHF.

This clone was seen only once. CDR3 bases: TGTGCCAGTAGTATAAGGCCGGGAAGGGGGCGGAACACTGAAGCTTTCTTT. This sequence encodes CASSIRPGRGRNTEAFF. This rearrangement joins TRBV19 to TRBJ1-1; 7 bases fit TRBD1. Trimming at V came to 2 bases and at J to 1 base, leaving 10 bases not matched to a gene. CDR1 and CDR2 from the germline V gene are LNHDA and SQIVND (reference sequence). The CDR3 consists of 17 residues.

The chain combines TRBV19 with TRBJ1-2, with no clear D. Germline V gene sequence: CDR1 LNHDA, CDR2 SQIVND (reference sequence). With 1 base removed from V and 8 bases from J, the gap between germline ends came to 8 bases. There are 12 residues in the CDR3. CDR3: CASSIGSPGYTF. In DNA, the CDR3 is TGTGCCAGTAGTATAGGAAGCCCGGGCTACACCTTC.